This T cell receptor beta chain is drawn from a study of Graves' ophthalmopathy and Graves' hyperthyroidism (dated by TCRdb to the late 2010s). About the full investigation: Hyperthyroidism was defined as stable when no progression to ophthalmopathy occurred within 18 months of follow-up. In about six hyperthyroidism patients, T-cell repertoires of thyroid tissue and blood were compared. In total, some 140 blood samples were TCR-sequenced: fewer than 50 ophthalmopathy, approximately 80 hyperthyroidism and approximately 17 hyperthyroidism-to-ophthalmopathy patients. To tell Graves' ophthalmopathy apart from Graves' hyperthyroidism, and to predict which patients would progress to ophthalmopathy, the study relied on TCR beta repertoire signatures. An independent validation cohort was composed of around 19 hyperthyroidism patients and over 15 patients who later progressed from hyperthyroidism to ophthalmopathy. After sampling, hyperthyroidism patients received methimazole starting at 30 mg daily, and ophthalmopathy patients received high-dose intravenous methylprednisolone. To explore V-J signatures distinguishing ophthalmopathy from hyperthyroidism, a discovery set of under 110 patients (fewer than 45 ophthalmopathy, about 57 stable hyperthyroidism) was enrolled. Study-wide conclusions, independent of this receptor: Most expanded thyroid clonotypes with a frequency above 0.001 also appeared in blood, which suggests that blood repertoires may reflect the immune response in the thyroid. The 13-signature model separated ophthalmopathy from stable hyperthyroidism with approximately 88% sensitivity and around 81% specificity in cross-validation, and 80%/75% in the test set. In validation, the model predicted ophthalmopathy progression with about 70% sensitivity and 72% to 80% specificity; roughly 11 predicted patients were CT-confirmed with GO in a median of 6.5 months. No statistical method was used to set the sample size in advance, and the investigators knew which group each participant was assigned to.

The table lists this clonotype with a count of one. No cognate antigen has been identified for it. Base qualities are not provided; no much larger clone lies one nucleotide away. One read alone makes for weak evidence. Patients with hyperthyroidism were aged 18 to 65 years, had been newly diagnosed, and had a disease duration of less than 2 months. Patients with other autoimmune diseases, uncontrolled infections, pregnancy or lactation were excluded from the study. Diagnosis was based on clinical symptoms, serum thyroxine, TRAb, thyroid ultrasound and orbital computed tomography. Total RNA was extracted with Trizol reagent and quality-checked on an Agilent 2100 Bioanalyzer. For repertoire sequencing, the TCR beta CDR3 regions were amplified from RNA transcripts. The first round of RT-PCR was done with HTBI primers and the Qiagen OneStep RT-PCR kit, and was followed by a second round of multiplex PCR, then size selection and purification. Sequencing of the libraries was carried out on an Illumina HiSeq2000 in paired-end mode with 100 bp reads. In the authors' own workflow: SOAPnuke was used for read processing, and reads with adapters, uncalled bases, a mean Phred below 15, or no exact constant-primer or identifier match were discarded. COPE v1.2.5 was used to merge the high-quality paired reads. Clonotypes were defined as unique nucleotide sequences and were aligned to IMGT TRB V, D and J references using MiTCR v1.1. Analysis was restricted to V-J combinations with a frequency above 0.0001, which covered 98% to 99.2% of repertoires. For each V-J combination, a TCR clonal expansion and chaos score was defined as the ratio of F50 clonal expansion to chaos observed in the TCRdist matrix. Welch's t-statistics and random forest were used to narrow the features down to more than 10 V-J combinations, which were then fed into a naive Bayes classifier. The Morisita-Horn index was used to measure how similar the thyroid and blood repertoires were. TCRdb reanalyzed the raw reads on its own, using fastp at Q25 for trimming and MiXCR for clone calling, and kept in-frame beta chains. Here each entry gathers all rows of one CDR3 protein and keeps the most common genes and DNA. The V and J calls come from TCRdb's annotation, not from the publication. This sample is represented by a few hundred thousand distinct CDR3 sequences; roughly 39% of them were singletons. The top ten hold about 4.2% of the sample.

From its cysteine to its phenylalanine, the CDR3 spans 12 amino acids. Solely the CDR3 DNA is kept, with 36 bases framed from the first base. Per the germline V gene, SQVTM is the CDR1 and ANQGSEA is the CDR2. V and J lose 8 bases and 6 bases, and a span of 16 bases separates them. Sequencing was carried out using peripheral blood or thyroid tissue (not recorded which). The sequence derives from an adult man with Graves' hyperthyroidism. The rearranged segments are TRBV29-1 and TRBJ1-2; the D segment cannot be called with confidence. The CDR3 is CSSSGGSDGYTF. The DNA is TGCAGCTCATCAGGAGGGTCGGATGGCTACACCTTC.